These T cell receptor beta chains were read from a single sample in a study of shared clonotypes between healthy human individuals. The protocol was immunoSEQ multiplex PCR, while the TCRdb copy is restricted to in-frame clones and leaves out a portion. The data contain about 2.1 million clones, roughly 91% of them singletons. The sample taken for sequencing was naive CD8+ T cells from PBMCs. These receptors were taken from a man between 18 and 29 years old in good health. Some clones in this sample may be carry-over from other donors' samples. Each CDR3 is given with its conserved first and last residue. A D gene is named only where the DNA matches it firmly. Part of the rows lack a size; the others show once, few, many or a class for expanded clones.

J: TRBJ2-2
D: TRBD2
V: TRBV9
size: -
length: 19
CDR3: CASSVAGSGTSGRPGELFF
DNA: TGTGCCAGCAGCGTAGCCGGGTCGGGGACTAGCGGGAGGCCCGGGGAGCTGTTTTTT

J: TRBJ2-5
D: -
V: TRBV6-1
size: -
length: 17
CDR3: CASSEESSETQRETQYF
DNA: TGTGCCAGCAGTGAAGAGTCTAGCGAGACCCAAAGGGAGACCCAGTACTTC

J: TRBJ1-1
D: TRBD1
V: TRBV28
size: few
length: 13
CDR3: CASSLHRGAEAFF
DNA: TGTGCCAGCAGTCTCCACAGGGGGGCTGAAGCTTTCTTT

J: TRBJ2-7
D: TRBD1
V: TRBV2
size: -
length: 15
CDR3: CASSGGTGAPGEQYF
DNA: TGTGCCAGCAGTGGGGGGACAGGGGCGCCTGGCGAGCAGTACTTC

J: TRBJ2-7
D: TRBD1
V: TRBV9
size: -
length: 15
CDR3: CASSVAGTGVREQYF
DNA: TGTGCCAGCAGCGTAGCTGGGACAGGGGTTCGGGAGCAGTACTTC

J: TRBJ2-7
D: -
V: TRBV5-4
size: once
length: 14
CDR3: CASSSRDITYEQYF
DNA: TGTGCCAGCAGCTCCCGGGACATTACCTACGAGCAGTACTTC

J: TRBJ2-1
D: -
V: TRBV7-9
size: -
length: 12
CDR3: CASSLESNEQFF
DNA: TGTGCCAGCAGCTTAGAGTCTAATGAGCAGTTCTTC

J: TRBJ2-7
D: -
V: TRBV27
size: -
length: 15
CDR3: CASSVRRVPSYEQYF
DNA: TGTGCCAGCAGTGTCCGCCGGGTCCCGTCCTACGAGCAGTACTTC

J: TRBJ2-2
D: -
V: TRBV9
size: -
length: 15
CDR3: CASSPHLLNPGELFF
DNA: TGTGCCAGCAGCCCTCATCTTTTAAACCCCGGGGAGCTGTTTTTT

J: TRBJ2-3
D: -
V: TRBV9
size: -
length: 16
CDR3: CASSVELGGGTDTQYF
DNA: TGTGCCAGCAGCGTAGAACTAGGAGGAGGCACAGATACGCAGTATTTT

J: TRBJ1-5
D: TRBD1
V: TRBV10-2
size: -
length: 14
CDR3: CASSETGAKQPQHF
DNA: TGCGCCAGCAGTGAGACAGGGGCCAAGCAGCCCCAGCATTTT

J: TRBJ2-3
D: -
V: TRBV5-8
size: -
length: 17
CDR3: CASSFSYSAGPTDTQYF
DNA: TGTGCCAGCAGCTTTTCTTACTCGGCAGGGCCCACAGATACGCAGTATTTT

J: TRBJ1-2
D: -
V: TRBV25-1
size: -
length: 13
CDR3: CASSESGNYGYTF
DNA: TGTGCCAGCAGTGAATCCGGTAACTATGGCTACACCTTC

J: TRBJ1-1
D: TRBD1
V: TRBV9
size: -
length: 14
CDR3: CASSPYRGPTEAFF
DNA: TGTGCCAGCAGCCCCTACAGGGGGCCCACTGAAGCTTTCTTT

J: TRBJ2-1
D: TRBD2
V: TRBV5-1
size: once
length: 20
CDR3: CASSLALAGVVGGTYNEQFF
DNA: TGCGCCAGCAGCTTGGCACTAGCGGGAGTGGTGGGGGGTACCTACAATGAGCAGTTCTTC

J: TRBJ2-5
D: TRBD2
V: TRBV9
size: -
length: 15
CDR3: CASSTSGRPPETQYF
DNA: TGTGCCAGCAGCACTAGCGGGAGGCCCCCAGAGACCCAGTACTTC

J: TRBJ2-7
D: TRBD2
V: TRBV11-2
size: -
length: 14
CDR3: CASRSTSGSYEQYF
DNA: TGTGCCAGCAGATCCACTAGCGGTTCCTACGAGCAGTACTTC

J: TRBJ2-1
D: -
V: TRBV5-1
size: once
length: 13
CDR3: CASSFQGYNEQFF
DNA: TGCGCCAGCAGCTTCCAGGGGTACAATGAGCAGTTCTTC

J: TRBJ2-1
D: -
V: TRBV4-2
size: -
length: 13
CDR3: CASSQAQGYEQFF
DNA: TGTGCCAGCAGCCAAGCTCAGGGGTATGAGCAGTTCTTC

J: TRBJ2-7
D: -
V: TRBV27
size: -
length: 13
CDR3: CASSWGINYEQYF
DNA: TGTGCCAGCAGTTGGGGTATAAACTACGAGCAGTACTTC

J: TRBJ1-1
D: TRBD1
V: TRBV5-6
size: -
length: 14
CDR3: CASSIQTGVTEAFF
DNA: TGTGCCAGCAGCATACAGACAGGGGTCACTGAAGCTTTCTTT

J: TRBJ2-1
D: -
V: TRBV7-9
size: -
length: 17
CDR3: CASSPRGAGRRDNEQFF
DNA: TGTGCCAGCAGTCCCAGGGGAGCGGGAAGGAGGGACAATGAGCAGTTCTTC

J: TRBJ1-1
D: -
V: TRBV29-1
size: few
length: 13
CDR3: CSVVGGRWTEAFF
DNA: TGCAGCGTTGTGGGAGGTCGTTGGACTGAAGCTTTCTTT

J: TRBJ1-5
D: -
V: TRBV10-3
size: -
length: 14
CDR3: CAIRGGYSNQPQHF
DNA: TGTGCCATCCGTGGGGGGTATAGCAATCAGCCCCAGCATTTT

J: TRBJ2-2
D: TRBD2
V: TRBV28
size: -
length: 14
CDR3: CASIAGGPTGELFF
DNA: TGTGCCAGCATTGCGGGAGGGCCCACCGGGGAGCTGTTTTTT

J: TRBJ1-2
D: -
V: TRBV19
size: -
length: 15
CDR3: CASSIDPDGNYGYTF
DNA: TGTGCCAGTAGTATAGACCCGGACGGTAACTATGGCTACACCTTC